A single TCR beta chain is shown here with its context. This entry belongs to a study of CD4 T cell repertoires in COVID-19. Sequencing was performed with immunoSEQ multiplex PCR; in TCRdb, only in-frame clones are kept and a portion is missing. The table records more than 65,000 clones, roughly 80% of them present only once. The CDR3 totals 14 residues. CDR1 is MDHEN, CDR2 SYDVKM, per germline. Between the trimmed V and J ends, which lost 9 bases and 0 bases, there was a span of 14 bases. The chain is built from TRBV28 and TRBJ1-2; unclear D gene. The material sequenced was CD4+ T cells from peripheral blood, taken after recovery from COVID-19. The TCR was taken from a human donor who had COVID-19. CDR3 residues: CASSDYTANYGYTF. The CDR3 DNA follows: TGTGCCAGTAGCGATTATACCGCTAACTATGGCTACACCTTC.